The clone carrying this TCR beta chain was counted once. This sample is drawn from a study of control samples from healthy donors and cancer patients. CDR1 is SGDLS and CDR2 is YYNGEE in the germline V gene. Trimming stripped 1 base from V and 0 bases from J, with 10 bases between. This CDR3 comprises 15 residues. Sequencing used immunoSEQ multiplex PCR; TCRdb keeps in-frame clones, though not all of them. The sample records fewer than 500,000 clones, around nine tenths being singletons. This clonotype originated in a man in his forties with head and neck cancer. This chain joins TRBV9 and TRBJ1-1; D not resolved. The sequencing input was PBMCs. CDR3 residues: CASSVTQNMNTEAFF. The DNA of the CDR3 is TGTGCCAGCAGCGTAACGCAGAACATGAACACTGAAGCTTTCTTT.